Each of the 22 T cell receptor beta chains below was sequenced from the same sample in a study of blood T cell repertoires in COVID-19. Sequencing was performed with immunoSEQ multiplex PCR; in TCRdb, only in-frame clones are kept and a portion is missing. Among about 250,000 clones listed, roughly 86% were seen once. The sample was peripheral blood. These receptors came from a woman aged 80 or over with COVID-19, enrolled during active disease.

V gene TRBV4-2 combines with J gene TRBJ2-7; 8 nucleotides agree with TRBD1. The CDR3 is made up of 15 amino acids. CDR1 and CDR2 from the germline V gene are LGHNA and YNFKEQ. With 1 base clipped from V and 5 bases from J, the junction kept 7 bases outside the gene matches. The CDR3 DNA is TGTGCCAGCAGCCAAGGCAGGGGGCGAACGGACGAGCAGTACTTC. Translation gives CASSQGRGRTDEQYF.

The chain joins TRBV20-1 to TRBJ2-7; D is unclear. V lost 3 bases to trimming and J lost 3 bases, with 6 bases between them. There are 11 residues in the CDR3. The germline CDR1 and CDR2 sequences are DFQATT and SNEGSKA (reference sequence). The CDR3 here is CSASASYEQYF. The CDR3 DNA is TGCAGTGCTAGTGCTAGCTACGAGCAGTACTTC.

The chain links TRBV29-1 to TRBJ2-5, with 8 bases that match TRBD1. This CDR3 is built from 14 residues. Germline V gene data show CDR1 as SQVTM and CDR2 as ANQGSEA. V shed 5 bases, J shed 4 bases, and the junction held 9 bases outside the gene matches. The CDR3 is CSVSRGTGLETQYF. CDR3 coding DNA: TGCAGCGTTTCCAGGGGGACAGGCTTAGAGACCCAGTACTTC.

The genes are TRBV3-1 (or the pseudogene TRBV3-2) and TRBJ2-1; the D gene is possibly TRBD2 (5 bases). Germline-derived CDR1 and CDR2 are LGHDT and YNNKEL (reference sequence). CDR3 size: 13 residues. The ends were cut back, 2 bases at V and 8 bases at J, with 10 bases in the middle. As DNA, the CDR3 is TGTGCCAGCAGCCAACGGGGTACGGATGAGCAGTTCTTC. Translated: CASSQRGTDEQFF.

This chain joins TRBV7-9 and TRBJ1-2; no firm D call. The CDR3 is 12 residues long. V dropped 1 base and J dropped 7 bases, with 7 bases sitting between them. The germline CDR1 and CDR2 sequences are SEHNR and FQNEAQ (reference sequence). The CDR3 reads CASSLEGGGYTF. The CDR3 DNA reads as TGTGCCAGCAGCTTAGAGGGAGGTGGCTACACCTTC.

This chain uses TRBV5-1 with TRBJ1-6; 7 bases match TRBD1. The CDR3 has 15 amino acids. From germline, CDR1 is SGHRS and CDR2 YFSETQ. Losses at the gene ends were 0 bases for V and 9 bases for J; bases not matched to a gene: 6. The CDR3 spells CASSLATGSSSPLHF. CDR3 coding DNA: TGCGCCAGCAGCTTGGCGACAGGGTCAAGTTCACCCCTCCACTTT. The full variable domain, completed using reference TRBV5-1 and TRBJ1-6, is KAGVTQTPRYLIKTRGQQVTLSCSPISGHRSVSWYQQTPGQGLQFLFEYFSETQRNKGNFPGRFSGRQFSNSRSEMNVSTLELGDSALYLCASSLATGSSSPLHFGNGTRLTVT.

The V call is TRBV6-6, the J call TRBJ1-3, with a weak D call TRBD1 (6 bases). Germline CDR1 MNHNY, CDR2 SVGAGI (reference sequence). The CDR3 spans 16 residues. The V end lost 2 bases, the J end lost 2 bases, and 13 bases lay between the germline ends. CDR3 nucleotide sequence: TGTGCCAGCAGTTACCGACAGGTCGGTGCTGGAAACACCATATATTTT. Protein product: CASSYRQVGAGNTIYF.

The rearrangement uses TRBV5-6 and TRBJ1-1; 10 bases line up with TRBD1. Germline V lookup: CDR1 SGHDT, CDR2 YYEEEE. CDR3 size: 14 residues. V lost 4 bases to trimming and J lost 6 bases; unmatched junction nucleotides: 6. In DNA form, the CDR3 reads TGTGCCAGCAGCGGGGACAGGGGACGGGCTGAAGCTTTCTTT. Translation gives CASSGDRGRAEAFF.

The rearrangement joins TRBV7-9 to TRBJ1-6; TRBD1 agrees at 7 bases. Germline V CDR1 and CDR2: SEHNR, FQNEAQ (reference sequence). This CDR3 comprises 16 residues. Trimming took 4 bases from V and 11 from J; bases not matched to a gene: 14. CDR3 sequence: CASSSWTGRRETPLHF. DNA for the CDR3: TGTGCCAGCAGCTCCTGGACAGGTCGGAGGGAAACACCCCTCCACTTT.

The chain joins TRBV4-3 to TRBJ2-7, with 7 bases lining up with TRBD1. The V gene end was trimmed by 1 base and the J gene end by 3 bases; junction bases not matched to a gene: 9. Germline CDR1 LGHNA, CDR2 YSLEER. The CDR3 contains 16 residues. The CDR3 reads CASSQARAGGFYEQYF. In DNA form, the CDR3 reads TGCGCCAGCAGCCAAGCCCGCGCAGGGGGTTTCTACGAGCAGTACTTC.

The chain uses TRBV3-1 (or the pseudogene TRBV3-2) and TRBJ2-5, with 7 bases fitting TRBD2. This CDR3 spans 16 amino acids. The V and J ends lost 1 base and 2 bases, in that order; junction bases with no gene match: 7. Germline V gene lookup returns CDR1 LGHDT and CDR2 YNNKEL (reference sequence). Here the CDR3 DNA reads TGTGCCAGCAGCCAAGGGTTAGGCGGGGGACAAGAGACCCAGTACTTC. Its protein is CASSQGLGGGQETQYF.

The chain has TRBV30 and TRBJ2-5; TRBD2 might be the D (5 bases). The length of the CDR3 is 12 residues. Trimming took off 1 base at V and 5 bases at J, with 8 bases between the two ends. The germline V gene encodes CDR1 GTSNPN and CDR2 SVGIG (reference sequence). The CDR3 region is CAWSGLSETQYF. CDR3 nucleotide sequence: TGTGCCTGGAGTGGACTATCTGAGACCCAGTACTTC. The full variable domain, completed using reference TRBV30 and TRBJ2-5, is SQTIHQWPATLVQPVGSPLSLECTVEGTSNPNLYWYRQAAGRGLQLLFYSVGIGQISSEVPQNLSASRPQDRQFILSSKKLLLSDSGFYLCAWSGLSETQYFGPGTRLLVL.

This sequence joins TRBV24-1 and TRBJ2-3, with D perhaps TRBD1 (5 bases). The CDR3 is made up of 15 amino acids. The V gene's germline CDR1 is KGHDR and CDR2 SFDVKD. V was clipped by 4 bases and J by 2 bases, with 12 bases between them. The CDR3 nucleotides are TGTGCCACCAGTGAGCCCAGGGAATCCACAGATACGCAGTATTTT. Amino acids: CATSEPRESTDTQYF.

The V gene is TRBV5-1, the J gene TRBJ1-6, with TRBD1 identical over 7 bases. Germline trimming cut 0 bases from V and 10 bases from J; bases unmatched to any gene: 4. CDR1 and CDR2 (germline): SGHRS, YFSETQ. The CDR3 extends over 14 amino acids. The CDR3 sequence is CASSLGTGLSPLHF. The DNA for the CDR3 is TGCGCCAGCAGCTTGGGGACAGGTCTCTCACCCCTCCACTTT.

This clone was recorded a few times. The V call is TRBV19, the J call TRBJ1-2, with a tentative D call TRBD1 (6 bases). The germline gives CDR1 LNHDA, CDR2 SQIVND (reference sequence). The CDR3 is 15 residues long. V lost 5 bases, J lost 4 bases, and 17 bases lay in between. In nucleotides, the CDR3 is TGTGCCAGTAGTCTCTCAGGGGATGGGGCCTATGGCTACACCTTC. Its translation: CASSLSGDGAYGYTF.

The V and J genes are TRBV27 and TRBJ1-1; D is uncertain. The CDR3 is made up of 14 amino acids. Trimming shortened V by 1 base and J by 10 bases, and 16 bases separated the two germline ends. Germline V gene lookup returns CDR1 MNHEY and CDR2 SMNVEV (reference sequence). The CDR3 loop is CASSLLPGTEGAFF. CDR3 coding DNA: TGTGCCAGCAGTTTATTGCCCGGAACAGAAGGAGCTTTCTTT.

This clone has only a few counts. V and J are TRBV27 and TRBJ1-5; 9 bases are a match to TRBD1. After removal of 6 bases from V and 1 base from J, the junction contained 4 bases not matched to a gene. The CDR3 contains 15 residues. The germline V gene has CDR1 MNHEY and CDR2 SMNVEV (reference sequence). The CDR3 reads CASSRTGASNQPQHF. The CDR3 DNA follows: TGTGCCAGCAGCCGGACAGGGGCAAGCAATCAGCCCCAGCATTTT.

V usage is TRBV6-5 and J usage is TRBJ2-5; D perhaps matches TRBD2 (6 bases). V lost 6 bases and J lost 2, with 13 bases in between. From germline, CDR1 is MNHEY and CDR2 SVGAGI. CDR3 size: 14 residues. CDR3 in amino acids: CASRVGLNQETQYF. The CDR3 DNA reads as TGTGCCAGCAGGGTGGGACTTAATCAAGAGACCCAGTACTTC.

This chain connects TRBV5-4 to TRBJ2-7; D is possibly TRBD1 (5 bases). The CDR3 is 13 residues long. The germline CDR1 and CDR2 sequences are SGHNT and YYREEE (reference sequence). Trimming removed 4 bases at V and 6 bases at J, with 14 bases between. The CDR3 loop is CASSPVRATEQYF. The CDR3 DNA sequence: TGTGCCAGCAGCCCGGTCAGGGCTACCGAGCAGTACTTC.

This clone appeared a few times. The chain joins TRBV28 to TRBJ1-2; D is possibly TRBD1 (6 bases). With 6 bases removed from V and 5 bases from J, the gap between germline ends came to 19 bases. This CDR3 has 15 residues. CDR1 and CDR2 from the germline V gene are MDHEN and SYDVKM. Written as DNA, the CDR3 is TGTGCCAGCAGCCTCAACAGGGAATGGAGATATGGCTACACCTTC. It is translated as CASSLNREWRYGYTF.

This sequence joins TRBV10-2 and TRBJ1-6; D remains unclear. Trimming stripped 8 bases from V and 8 bases from J, with 13 bases between. Germline lookup yields CDR1 WSHSY and CDR2 SAAADI. This CDR3 is 13 amino acids long. This CDR3 is CASSNGGYSPLHF. Here the CDR3 DNA reads TGCGCCAGCTCTAACGGAGGTTATTCACCCCTCCACTTT.

This clone was seen a single time. The chain combines TRBV5-1 with TRBJ2-1; 7 positions match TRBD1. Looked up from germline, CDR1 is SGHRS and CDR2 is YFSETQ. J gave up 7 bases and V 4 bases, and 20 bases lay outside the gene matches. The CDR3 contains 18 residues. As DNA, the CDR3 is TGCGCCAGCAGCCAAGCAAGGGCCGGGACAGTAGGGTGGAATGAGCAGTTCTTC. Translated: CASSQARAGTVGWNEQFF.